This entry describes one TCR beta chain. This sample is drawn from a study of blood T cell repertoires in COVID-19. As for the study in general: Material from acute and convalescent COVID-19 was sourced from the United States, Italy and Spain. T cells, B-cell-depleted T cells, or PBMCs supplied cDNA or gDNA.

Trimming removed 5 bases from V and 7 bases from J; junction bases left unmatched: 9. Germline lookup yields CDR1 SGHVS and CDR2 FQNEAQ. The CDR3 consists of 15 residues. Using immunoSEQ multiplex PCR, the repertoire was profiled, and TCRdb retains in-frame clones only, with some absent. Of 200,000 to 300,000 clones in the sample, approximately 86% were seen once. Patients from Seattle were sampled longitudinally, starting during active infection. The rearrangement links TRBV7-8 to TRBJ1-5; TRBD1 matches 9 bases. Source material: peripheral blood. The TCR was taken from a woman aged 60-75 years with COVID-19, enrolled during active disease. This CDR3 reads CASSPTPGQGQPQHF. The CDR3 DNA sequence: TGTGCCAGCAGCCCAACCCCGGGACAGGGACAGCCCCAGCATTTT.